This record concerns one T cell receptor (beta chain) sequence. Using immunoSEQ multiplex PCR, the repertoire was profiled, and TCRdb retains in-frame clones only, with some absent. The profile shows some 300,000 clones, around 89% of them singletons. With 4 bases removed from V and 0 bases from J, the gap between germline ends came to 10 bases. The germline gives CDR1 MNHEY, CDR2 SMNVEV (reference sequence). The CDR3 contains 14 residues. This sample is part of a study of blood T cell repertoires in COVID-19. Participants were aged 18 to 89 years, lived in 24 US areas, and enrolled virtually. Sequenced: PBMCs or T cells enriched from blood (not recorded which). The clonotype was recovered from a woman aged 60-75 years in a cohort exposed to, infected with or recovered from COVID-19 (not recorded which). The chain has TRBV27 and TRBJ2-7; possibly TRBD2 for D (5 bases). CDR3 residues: CASSYAGDSYEQYF. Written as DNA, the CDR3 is TGTGCCAGCAGTTACGCCGGGGACTCCTACGAGCAGTACTTC.